This TCR beta chain was sequenced in a study of cytomegalovirus exposure and HLA in healthy donors. General study points: DRB1 showed the most TCR associations and HLA-C the fewest in a later analysis, as rates varied by HLA locus. Excluded: some indistinguishable V segments such as TRBV6-2 and TRBV6-3. A later analysis associated 15,000 or so TCR beta sequences with HLA alleles at a 0.05 false discovery rate.

CDR1 is ENHRY and CDR2 is SYGVKD in the germline V gene. The V and J ends lost 11 bases and 1 base respectively, with 14 bases between them. The CDR3 sequence is 13 residues long. Note on this clone: Its matching antigen is unknown.

Primers: 60 Vbeta forward and 13 Jbeta reverse. Sequenced by immunoSEQ multiplex PCR; TCRdb stores in-frame clones only, minus some. The sample gives some 180,000 clones, approximately 80% of which show up once; more than 1.1% is in the top ten. The sample consisted of PBMCs. The source of this sequence is a girl aged 10 to 17 in good health and CMV-seropositive. The gene calls are TRBV10-3 and TRBJ1-2, with a weak D call TRBD1 (5 bases). CDR3 bases: TGTGCCGCTGCAGGGTGGAGTAACTATGGCTACACCTTC. The encoded protein is CAAAGWSNYGYTF.